A selection of T cell receptor beta chains follows, all from one sample in a study of CD8+ T cells in alopecia areata. TCRdb keeps only in-frame clones here, not all; method: immunoSEQ multiplex PCR. The table has roughly 65,000 clones, 40% to 50% seen once. Here the sequenced sample was CD8+ T cells sorted from blood, taken at week 0. These receptor sequences come from a human donor with alopecia areata. CDR3s include the opening cysteine and the closing phenylalanine or tryptophan. A D gene is named only where the DNA matches it firmly. Clone size is given for some rows only: seen once, a few or many times, or a class if the clone is expanded.

d_call: NA
v_call: TRBV5-1
clone_size: once
j_call: TRBJ2-3
cdr3_nt: TGCGCCAGCAGCTTGGCCGCCAGGGGCACAGATACGCAGTATTTT
cdr3_aa: CASSLAARGTDTQYF

d_call: TRBD2
v_call: TRBV7-9
clone_size: NA
j_call: TRBJ2-1
cdr3_nt: TGTGCCAGCCCCGGACTAGGGGACAATGAGCAGTTCTTC
cdr3_aa: CASPGLGDNEQFF

d_call: NA
v_call: TRBV19
clone_size: NA
j_call: TRBJ2-5
cdr3_nt: TGTGCCAGTAGTGGCGGGTTGGAGACCCAGTACTTC
cdr3_aa: CASSGGLETQYF

d_call: TRBD1
v_call: TRBV29-1
clone_size: NA
j_call: TRBJ2-1
cdr3_nt: TGCAGCGTCAGTCCAGGGGACAGGCGGGATGAGCAGTTCTTC
cdr3_aa: CSVSPGDRRDEQFF

d_call: TRBD2
v_call: TRBV9
clone_size: NA
j_call: TRBJ2-3
cdr3_nt: TGTGCCAGCAGCGTAGTGAGCGGGAGGGCCGCAGATACGCAGTATTTT
cdr3_aa: CASSVVSGRAADTQYF

d_call: NA
v_call: TRBV2
clone_size: NA
j_call: TRBJ2-6
cdr3_nt: TGTGCCAGCAGTGAAGTCGGACAATCCTCTGGGGCCAACGTCCTGACTTTC
cdr3_aa: CASSEVGQSSGANVLTF

d_call: NA
v_call: TRBV30
clone_size: NA
j_call: TRBJ1-1
cdr3_nt: TGTGCCTGGAGTAGAGGGATGGGGACTGAAGCTTTCTTT
cdr3_aa: CAWSRGMGTEAFF

d_call: NA
v_call: TRBV28
clone_size: NA
j_call: TRBJ1-5
cdr3_nt: TGTGCCAGCAGTTTCCCTGAAATTGATCAGCCCCAGCATTTT
cdr3_aa: CASSFPEIDQPQHF

d_call: NA
v_call: TRBV28
clone_size: medium-sized
j_call: TRBJ1-5
cdr3_nt: TGTGCCAGCTTGACAGGTTCGTCTTCTAGCAATCAGCCCCAGCATTTT
cdr3_aa: CASLTGSSSSNQPQHF

d_call: NA
v_call: TRBV4-1
clone_size: few
j_call: TRBJ2-7
cdr3_nt: TGCGCCAGCAGCCGAGGACTCGGGGACCCTCTCTACGAGCAGTACTTC
cdr3_aa: CASSRGLGDPLYEQYF

d_call: NA
v_call: TRBV5-6
clone_size: few
j_call: TRBJ2-7
cdr3_nt: TGTGCCAGCAGGGGGGCCTTAGCCTACGAGCAGTACTTC
cdr3_aa: CASRGALAYEQYF

d_call: NA
v_call: TRBV4-1
clone_size: few
j_call: TRBJ1-5
cdr3_nt: TGCGCCAGCAGCCACTGGGCGGGGAATCAGCCCCAGCATTTT
cdr3_aa: CASSHWAGNQPQHF

d_call: NA
v_call: TRBV6-5
clone_size: few
j_call: TRBJ2-5
cdr3_nt: TGTGCCAGCAGTTACTCGAACCTCGAGGACCAGTACTTC
cdr3_aa: CASSYSNLEDQYF

d_call: NA
v_call: TRBV28
clone_size: NA
j_call: TRBJ1-2
cdr3_nt: TGTGCCAGCAGTCCCCTAGGGGACCTACAGACATGGGGCTACACCTTC
cdr3_aa: CASSPLGDLQTWGYTF

d_call: NA
v_call: TRBV7-8
clone_size: few
j_call: TRBJ2-2
cdr3_nt: TGCGCCAGCAGCCTACGACTGGGACCCGCCCTAGCTGGGAACACCGGGGAGCTGTTTTTT
cdr3_aa: CASSLRLGPALAGNTGELFF

d_call: TRBD2
v_call: TRBV11-2
clone_size: NA
j_call: TRBJ2-5
cdr3_nt: TGTGCCAGCAGCTTTCGAGCGGGAGGGGAGACCCAGTACTTC
cdr3_aa: CASSFRAGGETQYF

d_call: NA
v_call: TRBV2
clone_size: NA
j_call: TRBJ2-7
cdr3_nt: TGTGCCAGCCAGGGTACACTCTCCTACGAGCAGTACTTC
cdr3_aa: CASQGTLSYEQYF

d_call: TRBD2
v_call: TRBV6-5
clone_size: few
j_call: TRBJ2-1
cdr3_nt: TGTGCCAGCAGTCTACTAGCGGGAGTAACCGGTGAGCAGTTCTTC
cdr3_aa: CASSLLAGVTGEQFF

d_call: NA
v_call: TRBV19
clone_size: few
j_call: TRBJ2-7
cdr3_nt: TGTGCCAGTTCTGTTGGCAGAGGGGACTACGAGCAGTACTTC
cdr3_aa: CASSVGRGDYEQYF

d_call: NA
v_call: TRBV4-1
clone_size: NA
j_call: TRBJ1-1
cdr3_nt: TGCGCCAGCAGCCAAGTCCGGGGGAGGGGCACTGAAGCTTTCTTT
cdr3_aa: CASSQVRGRGTEAFF

d_call: NA
v_call: TRBV30
clone_size: NA
j_call: TRBJ2-7
cdr3_nt: TGTGCCTGGAGTTTTGGTACAACCTACGAGCAGTACTTC
cdr3_aa: CAWSFGTTYEQYF

d_call: NA
v_call: TRBV11-2
clone_size: few
j_call: TRBJ2-2
cdr3_nt: TGTGCCAGCAGATCAGGGTGGACCGGGGAGCTGTTTTTT
cdr3_aa: CASRSGWTGELFF

d_call: NA
v_call: TRBV29-1
clone_size: NA
j_call: TRBJ2-2
cdr3_nt: TGCAGCGTTACTAAAACCGGGGAGCTGTTTTTT
cdr3_aa: CSVTKTGELFF